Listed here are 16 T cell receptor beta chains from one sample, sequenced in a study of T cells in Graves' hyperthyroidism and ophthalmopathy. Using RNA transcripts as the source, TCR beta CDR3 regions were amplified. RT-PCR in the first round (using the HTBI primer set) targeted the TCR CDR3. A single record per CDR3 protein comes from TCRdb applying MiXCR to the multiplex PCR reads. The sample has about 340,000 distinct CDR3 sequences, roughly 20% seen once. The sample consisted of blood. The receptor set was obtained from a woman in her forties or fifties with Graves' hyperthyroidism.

DNA of the CDR3: TGTGCTAGTGGCTCAGGACTAGCGGGTTCTATAGAGACCCAGTACTTC. It encodes CASGSGLAGSIETQYF. V is TRBV12-5 and J is TRBJ2-5, with 11 nucleotides matching TRBD2. Germline CDR1 reads LGHNT; CDR2 reads FRNRAP. This CDR3 is 16 amino acids long. V gave up 6 bases and J gave up 4 bases; unmatched junction bases: 10.

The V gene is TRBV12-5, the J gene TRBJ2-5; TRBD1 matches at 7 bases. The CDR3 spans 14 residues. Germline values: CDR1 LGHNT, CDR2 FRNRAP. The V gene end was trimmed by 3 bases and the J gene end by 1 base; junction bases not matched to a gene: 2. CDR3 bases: TGTGCTAGTGGTTTCGGACAGGTCCAAGAGACCCAGTACTTC. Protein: CASGFGQVQETQYF.

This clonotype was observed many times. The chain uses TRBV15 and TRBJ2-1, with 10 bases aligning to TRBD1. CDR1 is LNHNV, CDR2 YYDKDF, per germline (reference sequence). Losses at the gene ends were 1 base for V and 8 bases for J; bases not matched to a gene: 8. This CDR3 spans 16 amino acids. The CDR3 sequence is CATSRATGQGSDEQFF. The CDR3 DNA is TGTGCCACCAGCAGAGCCACGGGACAGGGGTCAGATGAGCAGTTCTTC.

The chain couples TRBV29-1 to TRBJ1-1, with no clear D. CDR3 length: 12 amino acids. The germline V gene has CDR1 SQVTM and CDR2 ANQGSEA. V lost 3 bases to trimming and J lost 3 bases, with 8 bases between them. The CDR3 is CSVDSADTEAFF. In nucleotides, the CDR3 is TGCAGCGTTGATTCGGCGGACACTGAAGCTTTCTTT.

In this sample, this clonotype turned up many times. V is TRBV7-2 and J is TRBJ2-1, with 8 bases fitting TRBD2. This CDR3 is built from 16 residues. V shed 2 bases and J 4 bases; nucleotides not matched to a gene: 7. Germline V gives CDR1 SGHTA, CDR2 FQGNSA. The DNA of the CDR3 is TGTGCCAGCAGCTTACATGGTAGCGGGGCTTACAATGAGCAGTTCTTC. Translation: CASSLHGSGAYNEQFF.

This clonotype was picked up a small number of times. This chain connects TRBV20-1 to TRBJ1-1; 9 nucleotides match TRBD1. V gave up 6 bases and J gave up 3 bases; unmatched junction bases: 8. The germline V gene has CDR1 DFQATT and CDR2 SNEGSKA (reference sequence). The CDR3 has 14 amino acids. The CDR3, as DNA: TGCAGTGCGGACCGGACAGGGGCGTACACTGAAGCTTTCTTT. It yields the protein CSADRTGAYTEAFF.

CDR3 sequence reads: CASSWGEQSWGYEQYF. The CDR3 coding sequence is TGTGCCAGCAGCTGGGGAGAACAGTCATGGGGCTACGAGCAGTACTTC. This chain links TRBV5-5 with TRBJ2-7; a weak D match, TRBD2 (5 bases). Looked up from germline, CDR1 is SGHKS and CDR2 is YYEKEE (reference sequence). Deletions cut 3 bases from V and 3 bases from J, with 19 bases between. The CDR3 loop spans 16 amino acids.

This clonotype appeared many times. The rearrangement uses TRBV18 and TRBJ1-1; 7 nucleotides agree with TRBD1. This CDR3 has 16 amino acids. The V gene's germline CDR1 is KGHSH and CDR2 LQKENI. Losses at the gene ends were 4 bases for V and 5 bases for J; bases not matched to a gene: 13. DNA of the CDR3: TGTGCCAGCTCACTAGACAGGGTCTATACTGGGACTGAAGCTTTCTTT. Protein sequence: CASSLDRVYTGTEAFF.

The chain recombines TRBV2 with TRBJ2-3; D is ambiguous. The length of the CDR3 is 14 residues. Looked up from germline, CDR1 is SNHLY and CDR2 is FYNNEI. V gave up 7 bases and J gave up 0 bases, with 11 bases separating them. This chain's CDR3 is CASKNDFSTDTQYF. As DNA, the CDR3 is TGTGCCAGCAAAAACGACTTTAGCACAGATACGCAGTATTTT.

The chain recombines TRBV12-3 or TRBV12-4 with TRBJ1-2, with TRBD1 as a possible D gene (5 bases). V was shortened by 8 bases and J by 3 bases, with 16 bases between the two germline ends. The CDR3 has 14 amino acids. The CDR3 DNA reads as TGTGCCAGCCGGGGTGCAGGGCGCGACTATGGCTACACCTTC. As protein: CASRGAGRDYGYTF.

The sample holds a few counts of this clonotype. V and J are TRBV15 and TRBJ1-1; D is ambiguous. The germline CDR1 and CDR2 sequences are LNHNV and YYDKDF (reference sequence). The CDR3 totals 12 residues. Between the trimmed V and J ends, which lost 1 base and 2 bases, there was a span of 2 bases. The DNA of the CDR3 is TGTGCCACCAGCAGAGTAAACACTGAAGCTTTCTTT. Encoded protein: CATSRVNTEAFF.

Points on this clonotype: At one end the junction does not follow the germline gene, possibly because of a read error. CDR3 sequence reads: CSATLGTRYNGQFF. The CDR3 bases are TGCAGTGCTACCCTCGGGACGCGATACAATGGGCAGTTCTTC. This chain links TRBV20-1 with TRBJ2-1; either TRBD1 or TRBD2 may supply D (5 bases each). Per germline, CDR1 DFQATT and CDR2 SNEGSKA (reference sequence). CDR3 length: 14 amino acids.

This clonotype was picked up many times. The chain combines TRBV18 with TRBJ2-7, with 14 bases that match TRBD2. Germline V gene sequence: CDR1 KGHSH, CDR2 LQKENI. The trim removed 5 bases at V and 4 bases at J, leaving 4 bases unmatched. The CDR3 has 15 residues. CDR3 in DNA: TGTGCCAGCTCAACGACTAGCGGGGGGGGATACGAGCAGTACGTC. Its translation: CASSTTSGGGYEQYV.

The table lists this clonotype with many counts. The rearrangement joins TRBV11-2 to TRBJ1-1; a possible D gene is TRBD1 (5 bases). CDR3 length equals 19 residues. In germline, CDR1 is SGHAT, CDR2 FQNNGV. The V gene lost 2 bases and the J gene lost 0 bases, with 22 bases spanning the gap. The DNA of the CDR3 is TGTGCCAGCAGCTTACTCTCCCGGCTCAGACAGCCTATGAACACTGAAGCTTTCTTT. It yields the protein CASSLLSRLRQPMNTEAFF.

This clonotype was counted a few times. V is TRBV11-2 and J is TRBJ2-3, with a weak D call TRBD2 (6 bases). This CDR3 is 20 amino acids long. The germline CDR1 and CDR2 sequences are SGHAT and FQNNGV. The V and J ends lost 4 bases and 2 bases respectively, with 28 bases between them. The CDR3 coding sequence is TGTGCCAGCAGCTCGACCTCGACCATCACTAGCACTTCTCCCACAGATACGCAGTATTTT. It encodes CASSSTSTITSTSPTDTQYF.

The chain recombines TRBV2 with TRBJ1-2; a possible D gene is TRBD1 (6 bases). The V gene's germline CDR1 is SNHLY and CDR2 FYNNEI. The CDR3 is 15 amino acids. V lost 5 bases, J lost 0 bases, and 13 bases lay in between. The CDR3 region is CASSTGTLPNYGYTF. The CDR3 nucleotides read TGTGCCAGCAGTACTGGGACACTCCCTAACTATGGCTACACCTTC.